What follows describes a single T cell receptor (beta chain). Its matching antigen is unknown. Trimming removed 8 bases from V and 0 bases from J, with 17 bases in between. The germline V gene has CDR1 LNHDA and CDR2 SQIVND (reference sequence). This CDR3 region has 17 residues. TCRdb reanalysed the 5' RACE reads using MiXCR and keeps one entry per CDR3 protein. There are 170,000 or so distinct CDR3 sequences in the sample; about 6% occur only once, and roughly 3% lies in the top ten. The entry originates in a study of T cells after yellow fever vaccination. Study-wide context: Those fractions that held only low numbers of cells were prepared using the SMART-Seq v4 Ultra Low Input RNA kit. Whole-study findings and limits: Bulk-population clonotypes that are abundant could appear as contaminants in FACS-sorted repertoires.

Sequencing was performed on CD4+ T cells sorted from PBMCs, taken on the day of the first yellow fever vaccination. The sequence derives from a man between 18 and 35 years old who received the YFV17D yellow fever vaccine. This chain links TRBV19 with TRBJ1-6, with D possibly TRBD1 on 6 matching bases. As DNA, the CDR3 is TGTGCCAGTGGAGTGGACAGCACACGCTCCTATAATTCACCCCTCCACTTT. Translated, it gives CASGVDSTRSYNSPLHF.